One sample yielded the 2 T cell receptor beta chains listed below, sequenced in a study of blood T cell repertoires in COVID-19. The data were produced by immunoSEQ multiplex PCR, yet TCRdb's version contains in-frame clones alone and is incomplete. The sample lists hundreds of thousands of clones, roughly 90% occurring once. Sequenced: peripheral blood. These receptors originate from an older woman with COVID-19, enrolled during active disease.

The V and J genes are TRBV19 and TRBJ2-6; 7 bases line up with TRBD1. This CDR3 is 17 amino acids long. V lost 5 bases, J lost 0 bases, and 7 bases stayed unmatched. CDR1 is LNHDA and CDR2 is SQIVND in the germline V gene (reference sequence). This chain's CDR3 is CASSPRDRYSGANVLTF. The CDR3 nucleotides read TGTGCCAGTAGTCCCCGGGACAGATACTCTGGGGCCAACGTCCTGACTTTC.

V is TRBV19 and J is TRBJ1-2, with 12 positions matching TRBD1. Germline CDR1 and CDR2: LNHDA and SQIVND (reference sequence). This CDR3 spans 16 amino acids. The trim removed 4 bases at V and 4 bases at J, leaving 7 bases unmatched. The chain's CDR3 is CASSKGTGGKFYGYTF. The CDR3 DNA reads as TGTGCCAGTAGTAAAGGGACAGGGGGCAAGTTCTATGGCTACACCTTC.